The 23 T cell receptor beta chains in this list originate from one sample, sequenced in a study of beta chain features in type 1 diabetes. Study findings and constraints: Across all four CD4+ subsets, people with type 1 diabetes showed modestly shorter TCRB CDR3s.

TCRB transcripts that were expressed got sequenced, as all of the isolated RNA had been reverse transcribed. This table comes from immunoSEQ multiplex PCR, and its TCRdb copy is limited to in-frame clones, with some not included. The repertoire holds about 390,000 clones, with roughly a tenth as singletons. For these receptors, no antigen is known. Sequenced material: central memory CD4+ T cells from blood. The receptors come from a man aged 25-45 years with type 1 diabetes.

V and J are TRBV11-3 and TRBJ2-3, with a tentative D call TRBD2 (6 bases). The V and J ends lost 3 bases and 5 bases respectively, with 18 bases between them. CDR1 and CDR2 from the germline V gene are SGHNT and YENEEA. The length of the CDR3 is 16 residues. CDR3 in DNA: TGTGCCAGCAGCTTGGGCTTGACTAGTTCGGGAGATACGCAGTATTTT. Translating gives CASSLGLTSSGDTQYF.

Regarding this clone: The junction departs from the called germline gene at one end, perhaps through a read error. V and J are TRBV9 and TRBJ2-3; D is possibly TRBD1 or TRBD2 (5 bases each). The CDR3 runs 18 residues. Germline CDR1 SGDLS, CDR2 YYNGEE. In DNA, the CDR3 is TGTGCCAGCAGCCAAGCCGGGACGGGTCGTGTGGGCACAGATACGCAGAATTTT. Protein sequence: CASSQAGTGRVGTDTQNF.

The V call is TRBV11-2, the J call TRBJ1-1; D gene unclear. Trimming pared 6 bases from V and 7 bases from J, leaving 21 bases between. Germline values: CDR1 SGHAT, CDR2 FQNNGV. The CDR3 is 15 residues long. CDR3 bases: TGTGCCAGCAGTTTGATTGGCGTGGCAACTTTTGAAGCTTTCTTT. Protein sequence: CASSLIGVATFEAFF. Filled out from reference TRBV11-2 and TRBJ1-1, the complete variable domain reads EAGVAQSPRYKIIEKRQSVAFWCNPISGHATLYWYQQILGQGPKLLIQFQNNGVVDDSQLPKDRFSAERLKGVDSTLKIQPAKLEDSAVYLCASSLIGVATFEAFFGQGTRLTVV.

The CDR3 DNA follows: TGTGCCACCAGCAGAGGACTAGCGGAGACCCAGTACTTC. Encoded protein: CATSRGLAETQYF. The chain uses TRBV15 and TRBJ2-5, with 8 bases lining up with TRBD2. Germline lookup yields CDR1 LNHNV and CDR2 YYDKDF (reference sequence). The CDR3 runs 13 residues. J gave up 5 bases and V 1 base, and 0 bases lay outside the gene matches.

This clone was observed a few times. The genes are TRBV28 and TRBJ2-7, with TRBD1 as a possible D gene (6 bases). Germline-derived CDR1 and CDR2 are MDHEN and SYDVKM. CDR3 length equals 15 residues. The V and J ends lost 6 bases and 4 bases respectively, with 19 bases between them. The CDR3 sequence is CASSPYLQGGYEQYF. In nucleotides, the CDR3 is TGTGCCAGCAGCCCTTACCTACAGGGTGGGTACGAGCAGTACTTC.

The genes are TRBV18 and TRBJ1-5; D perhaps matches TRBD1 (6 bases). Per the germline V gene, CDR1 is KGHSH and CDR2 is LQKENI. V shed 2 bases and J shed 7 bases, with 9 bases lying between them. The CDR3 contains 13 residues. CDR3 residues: CASSPGDNQPQHF. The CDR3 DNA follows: TGTGCCAGCTCACCAGGGGACAACCAGCCCCAGCATTTT. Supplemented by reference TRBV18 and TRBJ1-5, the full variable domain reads NAGVMQNPRHLVRRRGQEARLRCSPMKGHSHVYWYRQLPEEGLKFMVYLQKENIIDESGMPKERFSAEFPKEGPSILRIQQVVRGDSAAYFCASSPGDNQPQHFGDGTRLSIL.

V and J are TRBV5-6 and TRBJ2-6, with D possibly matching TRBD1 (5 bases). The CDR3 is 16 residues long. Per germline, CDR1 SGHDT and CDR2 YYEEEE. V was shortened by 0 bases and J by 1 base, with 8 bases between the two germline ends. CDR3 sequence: CASSLVGVSGANVLTF. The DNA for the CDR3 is TGTGCCAGCAGCTTGGTAGGGGTATCTGGGGCCAACGTCCTGACTTTC.

The CDR3 loop reads CASSALAATGLADTQYF. CDR3 nucleotides: TGTGCCAGCAGCGCTCTAGCGGCGACCGGTCTAGCAGATACGCAGTATTTT. V and J are TRBV7-2 and TRBJ2-3; TRBD2 matches at 7 bases. This CDR3 is built from 17 residues. J was trimmed by 4 bases and V by 5 bases; bases with no gene match: 15. Looked up from germline, CDR1 is SGHTA and CDR2 is FQGNSA.

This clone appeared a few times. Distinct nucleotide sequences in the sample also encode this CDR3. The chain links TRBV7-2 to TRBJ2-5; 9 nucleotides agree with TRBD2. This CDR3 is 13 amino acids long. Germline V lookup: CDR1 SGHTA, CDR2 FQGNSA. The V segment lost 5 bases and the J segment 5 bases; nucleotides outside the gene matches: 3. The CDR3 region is CASSRGGEETQYF. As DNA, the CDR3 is TGTGCCAGCAGCCGCGGGGGGGAGGAGACCCAGTACTTC. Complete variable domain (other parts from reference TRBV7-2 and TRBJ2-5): GAGVSQSPSNKVTEKGKDVELRCDPISGHTALYWYRQSLGQGLEFLIYFQGNSAPDKSGLPSDRFSAERTGGSVSTLTIQRTQQEDSAVYLCASSRGGEETQYFGPGTRLLVL.

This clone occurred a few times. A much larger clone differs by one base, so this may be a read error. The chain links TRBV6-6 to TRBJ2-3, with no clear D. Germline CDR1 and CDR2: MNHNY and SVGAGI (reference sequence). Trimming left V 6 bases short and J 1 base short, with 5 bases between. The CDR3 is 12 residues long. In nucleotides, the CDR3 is TGTGCCAGCAGCCCGGGCACAGATACGCAGTATTTT. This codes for CASSPGTDTQYF.

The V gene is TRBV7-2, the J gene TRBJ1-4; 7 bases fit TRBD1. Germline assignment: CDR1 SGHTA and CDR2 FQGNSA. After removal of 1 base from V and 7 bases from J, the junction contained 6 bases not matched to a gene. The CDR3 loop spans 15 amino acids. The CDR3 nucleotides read TGTGCCAGCAGCTTAGAAGGCAGGGGGGGTGAAAAACTGTTTTTT. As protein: CASSLEGRGGEKLFF.

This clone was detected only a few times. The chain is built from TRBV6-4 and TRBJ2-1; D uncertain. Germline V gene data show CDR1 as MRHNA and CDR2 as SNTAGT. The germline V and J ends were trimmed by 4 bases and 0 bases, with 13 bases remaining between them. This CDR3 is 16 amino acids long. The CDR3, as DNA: TGTGCCAGCAGTGCAGAAGCATACAGCTCCTACAATGAGCAGTTCTTC. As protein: CASSAEAYSSYNEQFF.

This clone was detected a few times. The CDR3 sequence is CASSPGDFSYGYTF. The CDR3 region has the DNA TGTGCCAGCAGCCCGGGGGACTTTAGTTATGGCTACACCTTC. V gene TRBV7-2 combines with J gene TRBJ1-2, with D perhaps TRBD1 (5 bases). Between the trimmed V and J ends, which lost 5 bases and 5 bases, there was a span of 15 bases. From germline, CDR1 is SGHTA and CDR2 FQGNSA. The CDR3 totals 14 residues.

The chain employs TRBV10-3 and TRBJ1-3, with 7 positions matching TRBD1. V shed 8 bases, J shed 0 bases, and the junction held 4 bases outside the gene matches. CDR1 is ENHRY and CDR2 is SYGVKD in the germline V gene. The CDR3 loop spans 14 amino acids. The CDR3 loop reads CAIQGDLSGNTIYF. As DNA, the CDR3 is TGTGCCATCCAGGGGGACCTCTCTGGAAACACCATATATTTT.

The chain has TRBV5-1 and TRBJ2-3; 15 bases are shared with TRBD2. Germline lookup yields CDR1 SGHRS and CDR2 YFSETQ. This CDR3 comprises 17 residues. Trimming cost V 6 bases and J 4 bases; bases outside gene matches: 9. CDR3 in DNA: TGCGCCAGCACTTCGGGACTAGCGGGAGGCGAGGCAGATACGCAGTATTTT. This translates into CASTSGLAGGEADTQYF.

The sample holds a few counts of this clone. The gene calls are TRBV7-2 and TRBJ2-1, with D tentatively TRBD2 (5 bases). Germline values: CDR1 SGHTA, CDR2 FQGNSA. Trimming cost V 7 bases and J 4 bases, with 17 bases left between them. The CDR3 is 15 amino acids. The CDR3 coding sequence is TGTGCCAGCACAACCGATGTTAGCGAGTACAATGAGCAGTTCTTC. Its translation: CASTTDVSEYNEQFF.

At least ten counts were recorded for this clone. CDR3 DNA sequence: TGTGCCACCAACGAGGGATGGGACGTCACAGATACGCAGTATTTT. As protein: CATNEGWDVTDTQYF. The V and J genes are TRBV15 and TRBJ2-3; either TRBD1 or TRBD2 may supply D (5 bases each). The germline V and J ends were trimmed by 7 bases and 2 bases, with 16 bases remaining between them. CDR3 length: 15 amino acids. From germline, CDR1 is LNHNV and CDR2 YYDKDF (reference sequence).

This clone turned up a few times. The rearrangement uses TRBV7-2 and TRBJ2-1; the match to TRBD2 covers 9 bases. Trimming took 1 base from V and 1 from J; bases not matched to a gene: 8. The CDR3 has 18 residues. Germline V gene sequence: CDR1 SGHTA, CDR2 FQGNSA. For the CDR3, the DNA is TGTGCCAGCAGCTTAGACTCCCGGACTAGCGCGTCCTACAATGAGCAGTTCTTC. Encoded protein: CASSLDSRTSASYNEQFF.

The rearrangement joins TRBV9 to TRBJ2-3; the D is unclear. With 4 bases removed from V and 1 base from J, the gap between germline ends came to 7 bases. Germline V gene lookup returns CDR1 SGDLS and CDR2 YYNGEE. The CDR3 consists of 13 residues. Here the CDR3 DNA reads TGTGCCAGCAGCCGGGTGCGCACAGATACGCAGTATTTT. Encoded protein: CASSRVRTDTQYF.

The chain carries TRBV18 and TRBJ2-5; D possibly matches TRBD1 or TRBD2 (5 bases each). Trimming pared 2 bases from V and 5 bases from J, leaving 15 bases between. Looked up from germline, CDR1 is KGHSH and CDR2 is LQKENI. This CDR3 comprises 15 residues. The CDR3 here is CASSPRQGPQETQYF. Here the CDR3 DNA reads TGTGCCAGCTCACCAAGGCAGGGACCTCAGGAGACCCAGTACTTC.

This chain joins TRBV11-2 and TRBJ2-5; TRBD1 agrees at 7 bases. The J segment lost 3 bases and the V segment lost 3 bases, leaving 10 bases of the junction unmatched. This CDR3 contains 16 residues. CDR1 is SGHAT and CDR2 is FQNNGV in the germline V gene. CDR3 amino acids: CASSFQQGQGKETQYF. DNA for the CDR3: TGTGCCAGCAGCTTCCAACAGGGGCAGGGTAAAGAGACCCAGTACTTC.

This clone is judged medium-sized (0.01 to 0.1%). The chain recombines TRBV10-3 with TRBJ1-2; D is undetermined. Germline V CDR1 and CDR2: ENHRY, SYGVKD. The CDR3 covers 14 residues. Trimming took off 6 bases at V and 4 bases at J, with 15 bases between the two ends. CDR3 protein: CAISASKEGYGYTF. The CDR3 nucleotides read TGTGCCATCAGCGCGTCCAAGGAGGGCTATGGCTACACCTTC.

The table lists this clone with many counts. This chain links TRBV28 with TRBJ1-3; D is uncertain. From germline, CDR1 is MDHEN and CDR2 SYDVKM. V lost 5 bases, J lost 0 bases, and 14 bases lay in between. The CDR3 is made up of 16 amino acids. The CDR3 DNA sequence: TGTGCCAGCAGTCCCCCTAGGGCCAACTCTGGAAACACCATATATTTT. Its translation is CASSPPRANSGNTIYF. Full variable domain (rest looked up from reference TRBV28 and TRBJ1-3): DVKVTQSSRYLVKRTGEKVFLECVQDMDHENMFWYRQDPGLGLRLIYFSYDVKMKEKGDIPEGYSVSREKKERFSLILESASTNQTSMYLCASSPPRANSGNTIYFGEGSWLTVV.